This is a list of T cell receptor beta chains from one sample in a study of CXCR3-negative and CXCR3-positive naive CD8 T cells. TCRdb reanalyzed the 5' RACE reads and collapses them to one entry per CDR3 protein, without DNA. The sample table includes about 150,000 distinct CDR3 sequences. Sequenced material: naive CXCR3+ CD8+ T cells from blood. The receptors here all came from a human donor in good health. Some clones in this sample may be carry-over from other donors' samples. The CDR3 runs from the conserved cysteine through the conserved F or W.

J gene: TRBJ1-1; V gene: TRBV6-2/TRBV6-3; CDR3 protein: CASSYGGGNTEAFF
J gene: TRBJ1-1; V gene: TRBV27; CDR3 protein: CASSLGGPALNTEAFF
J gene: TRBJ2-2; V gene: TRBV29-1; CDR3 protein: CSVAQQTGELFF
J gene: TRBJ1-5; V gene: TRBV30; CDR3 protein: CAWSGEGGQPQHF
J gene: TRBJ2-7; V gene: TRBV27; CDR3 protein: CASADRGPYEQYF
J gene: TRBJ2-1; V gene: TRBV7-2; CDR3 protein: CASSLGDFLNEQFF
J gene: TRBJ2-3; V gene: TRBV4-1; CDR3 protein: CASSPTQTGVTDTQYF
J gene: TRBJ1-5; V gene: TRBV28; CDR3 protein: CAITGAVSSNQPQHF
J gene: TRBJ2-3; V gene: TRBV6-1; CDR3 protein: CASSPSGLAADTQYF
J gene: TRBJ2-7; V gene: TRBV11-3; CDR3 protein: CASSPYPGTAYEQYF
J gene: TRBJ2-1; V gene: TRBV14; CDR3 protein: CASSPGSEQFF
J gene: TRBJ2-1; V gene: TRBV13; CDR3 protein: CASRLAGVIEQFF
J gene: TRBJ2-1; V gene: TRBV20-1; CDR3 protein: CSAEDRALRNEQFF
J gene: TRBJ1-2; V gene: TRBV27; CDR3 protein: CASSLSGDGLNYGYTF
J gene: TRBJ2-2; V gene: TRBV29-1; CDR3 protein: CSVELGDSNTGELFF
J gene: TRBJ2-7; V gene: TRBV20-1; CDR3 protein: CSARGERETYEQYF
J gene: TRBJ1-1; V gene: TRBV5-1; CDR3 protein: CASSLAGAYTEAFF
J gene: TRBJ1-2; V gene: TRBV28; CDR3 protein: CASSIYRAPNYGYTF
J gene: TRBJ2-2; V gene: TRBV9; CDR3 protein: CASSVPSETPFTGELFF
J gene: TRBJ2-3; V gene: TRBV27; CDR3 protein: CASSLGTPDGQGRPQYF
J gene: TRBJ2-2; V gene: TRBV6-5; CDR3 protein: CASITGGGELFF
J gene: TRBJ1-1; V gene: TRBV29-1; CDR3 protein: CSVSQPGKNTEAFF
J gene: TRBJ2-7; V gene: TRBV5-6; CDR3 protein: CASSLDISEQYF
J gene: TRBJ2-1; V gene: TRBV28; CDR3 protein: CASTLFGTNNEQFF
J gene: TRBJ2-3; V gene: TRBV29-1; CDR3 protein: CSVPSLAGVTDTQYF
J gene: TRBJ2-7; V gene: TRBV7-6; CDR3 protein: CASSLTDTGGIYEQYF